This TCR beta chain was captured in a study of T-cell reconstitution after alpha-beta-depleted transplantation in children. The authors prepared the TCRbeta library with unique molecular identifiers. TCRdb re-analysed the PCR reads in MiXCR, keeping a single row per CDR3 protein. The sample holds under 300,000 distinct CDR3 sequences; 9.7% are singletons and the top ten take less than 6%. This clonotype was seen more than once but under ten times. Germline CDR1 and CDR2: DFQATT and SNEGSKA (reference sequence). The ends were cut back, 6 bases at V and 6 bases at J, with 15 bases in the middle. The CDR3 covers 14 residues.

Specimen: PBMCs from the stem cell graft donor, collected from the stem cell graft. The chain joins TRBV20-1 to TRBJ1-6; possible D gene TRBD1, 6 bases. The TCR comes from a human donor who donated a stem cell graft to a child with SCID. DNA for the CDR3: TGCAGTGCCTTCAAGGGGGTCGGTAATTCACCCCTCCACTTT. Protein sequence: CSAFKGVGNSPLHF.